This T cell receptor (beta chain) derives from a study of blood T cell repertoires in COVID-19. Study-level background: Italy, Spain and the United States were the sources of the convalescent and acute COVID-19 samples. Sources were T cells, B-cell-depleted T cells, or PBMCs; the material itself was cDNA or gDNA.

Losses at the gene ends were 0 bases for V and 12 bases for J; bases not matched to a gene: 19. This CDR3 contains 19 residues. CDR1 SGHTA and CDR2 FQGNSA come from the germline V gene. Authors' analysis steps: By means of reference gene primer amplification, nucleated cell counts were estimated. Generated by immunoSEQ multiplex PCR, the TCRdb table keeps only in-frame clones and is missing some. The V and J calls and clone size come from that table; D and trimming were worked out from the DNA. The table records approximately 71,000 clones, 79% of them present only once. V is TRBV7-2 and J is TRBJ2-1; 11 nucleotides match TRBD2. This TCR was sampled from a man aged 55-75 years with active or convalescent COVID-19. The material sequenced was peripheral blood. In nucleotides, the CDR3 is TGTGCCAGCAGCTTAGCTAGGATTGCTAGCGGGGGGCCATCAGGTGGGCAGTTCTTC. Translation: CASSLARIASGGPSGGQFF.